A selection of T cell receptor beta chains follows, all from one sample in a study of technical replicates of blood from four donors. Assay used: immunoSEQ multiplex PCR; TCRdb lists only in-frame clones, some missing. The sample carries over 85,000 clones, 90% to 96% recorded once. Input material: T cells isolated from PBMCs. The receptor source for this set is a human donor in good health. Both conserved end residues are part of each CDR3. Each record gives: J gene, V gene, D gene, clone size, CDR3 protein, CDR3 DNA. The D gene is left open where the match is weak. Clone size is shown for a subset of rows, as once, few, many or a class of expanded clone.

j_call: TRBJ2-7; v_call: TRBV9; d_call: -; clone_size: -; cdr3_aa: CASSVLPVATASSYEQYF; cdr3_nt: TGTGCCAGCAGCGTATTACCGGTAGCGACCGCGAGCTCCTACGAGCAGTACTTC
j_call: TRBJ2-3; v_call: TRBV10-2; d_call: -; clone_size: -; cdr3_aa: CASSESRAADTQYF; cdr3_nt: TGCGCCAGCAGTGAGAGCAGGGCGGCAGATACGCAGTATTTT
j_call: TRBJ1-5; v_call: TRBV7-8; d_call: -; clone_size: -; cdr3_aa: CASSLPATGNQPQHF; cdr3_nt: TGTGCCAGCAGCTTACCGGCTACGGGGAATCAGCCCCAGCATTTT
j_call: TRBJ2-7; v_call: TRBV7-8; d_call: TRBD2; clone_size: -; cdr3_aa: CASSAGRRRGRAHYEQYF; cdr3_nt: TGTGCCAGCAGCGCGGGCAGGCGTCGCGGGAGGGCCCACTACGAGCAGTACTTC
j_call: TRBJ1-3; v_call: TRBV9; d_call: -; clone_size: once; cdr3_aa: CASSIGSSGNTIYF; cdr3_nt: TGTGCCAGCAGCATAGGGAGCTCTGGAAACACCATATATTTT
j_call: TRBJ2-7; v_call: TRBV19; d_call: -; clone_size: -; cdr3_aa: CASSKGPSYEQYF; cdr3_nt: TGTGCCAGTAGTAAGGGGCCCTCCTACGAGCAGTACTTC
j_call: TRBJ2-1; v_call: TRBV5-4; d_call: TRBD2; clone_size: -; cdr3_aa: CASSFGGTTLYNEQFF; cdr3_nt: TGTGCCAGCAGCTTTGGCGGGACTACTCTTTACAATGAGCAGTTCTTC
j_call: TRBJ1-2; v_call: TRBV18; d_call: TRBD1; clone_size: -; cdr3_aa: CASSPRDSEGYTF; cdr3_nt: TGTGCCAGCTCACCGCGGGACAGCGAAGGCTACACCTTC
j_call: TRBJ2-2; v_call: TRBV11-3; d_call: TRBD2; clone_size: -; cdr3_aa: CASSFRRAGVSTGELFF; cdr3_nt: TGTGCCAGCAGTTTTAGGAGAGCGGGAGTAAGCACCGGGGAGCTGTTTTTT
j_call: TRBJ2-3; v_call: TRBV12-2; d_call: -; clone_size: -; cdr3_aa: CASRLAGQPDAGLFDTQYF; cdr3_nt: TGTGCAAGTCGCTTAGCGGGACAGCCCGACGCGGGATTATTTGATACGCAGTATTTT
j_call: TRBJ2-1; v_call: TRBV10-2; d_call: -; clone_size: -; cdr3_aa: CASSEVSIYNEQFF; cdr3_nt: TGCGCCAGCAGTGAGGTCTCTATCTACAATGAGCAGTTCTTC
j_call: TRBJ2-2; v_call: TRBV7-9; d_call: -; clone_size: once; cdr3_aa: CASSLISGNTGELFF; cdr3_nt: TGTGCCAGCAGCTTAATTTCCGGGAACACCGGGGAGCTGTTTTTT
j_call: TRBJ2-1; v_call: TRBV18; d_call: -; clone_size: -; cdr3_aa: CASSPEDREQFF; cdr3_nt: TGTGCCAGCTCACCAGAGGATCGCGAGCAGTTCTTC
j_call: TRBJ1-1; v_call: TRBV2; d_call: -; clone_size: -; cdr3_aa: CASRLAMNTEAFF; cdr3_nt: TGTGCCAGCAGACTCGCGATGAACACTGAAGCTTTCTTT
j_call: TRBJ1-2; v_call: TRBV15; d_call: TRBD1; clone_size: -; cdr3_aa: CATSRSELSGTGTYTF; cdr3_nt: TGTGCCACCAGCAGATCGGAACTATCCGGGACAGGGACCTACACCTTC
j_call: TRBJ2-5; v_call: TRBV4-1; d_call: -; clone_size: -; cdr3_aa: CASSQVQRAEVMETQYF; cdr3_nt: TGCGCCAGCAGCCAAGTTCAGCGGGCGGAGGTCATGGAGACCCAGTACTTC
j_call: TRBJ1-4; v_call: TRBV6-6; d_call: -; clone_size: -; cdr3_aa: CASSYVPGSEKLFF; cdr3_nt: TGTGCCAGCAGTTACGTCCCGGGAAGCGAAAAACTGTTTTTT
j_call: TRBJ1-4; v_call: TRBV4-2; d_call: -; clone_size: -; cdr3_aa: CASSQVGGYNEKLFF; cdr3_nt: TGTGCCAGCAGCCAAGTAGGGGGATATAATGAAAAACTGTTTTTT
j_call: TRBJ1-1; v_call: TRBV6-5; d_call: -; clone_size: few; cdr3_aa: CASSYAGWTEAFF; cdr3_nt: TGTGCCAGCAGTTACGCAGGGTGGACTGAAGCTTTCTTT
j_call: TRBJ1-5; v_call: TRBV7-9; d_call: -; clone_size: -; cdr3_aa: CASSLRQSNQPQHF; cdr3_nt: TGTGCCAGCAGCTTACGACAGAGCAATCAGCCCCAGCATTTT
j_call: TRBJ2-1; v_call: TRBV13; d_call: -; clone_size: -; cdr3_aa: CASSLGDTPYNEQFF; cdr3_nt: TGTGCCAGCAGCTTAGGAGACACTCCCTACAATGAGCAGTTCTTC
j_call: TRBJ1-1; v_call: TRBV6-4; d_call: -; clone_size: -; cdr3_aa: CASKGRNTEAFF; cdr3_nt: TGTGCCAGCAAAGGGAGGAACACTGAAGCTTTCTTT
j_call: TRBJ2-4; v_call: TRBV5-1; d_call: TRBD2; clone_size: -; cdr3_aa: CASSLAPTSGRVNIQYF; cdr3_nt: TGCGCCAGCAGCTTGGCCCCCACTAGCGGGAGAGTAAACATTCAGTACTTC
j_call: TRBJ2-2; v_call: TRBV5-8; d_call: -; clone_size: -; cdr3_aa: CASRAGNTGELFF; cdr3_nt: TGTGCCAGCAGGGCAGGGAACACCGGGGAGCTGTTTTTT
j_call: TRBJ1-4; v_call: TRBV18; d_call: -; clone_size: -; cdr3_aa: CASSPGAQDEKLFF; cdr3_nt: TGTGCCAGCTCACCGGGGGCACAGGATGAAAAACTGTTTTTT
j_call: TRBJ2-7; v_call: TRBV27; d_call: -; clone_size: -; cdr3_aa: CASSLATGTYEQYF; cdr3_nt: TGTGCCAGCAGTTTGGCGACGGGAACCTACGAGCAGTACTTC
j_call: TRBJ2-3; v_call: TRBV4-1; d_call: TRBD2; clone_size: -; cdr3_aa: CASSPILAGTGLVDTQYF; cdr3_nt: TGCGCCAGCAGCCCGATACTAGCGGGAACCGGGTTGGTCGATACGCAGTATTTT
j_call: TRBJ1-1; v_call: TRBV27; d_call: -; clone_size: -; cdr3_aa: CASSFFWGDTEAFF; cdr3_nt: TGTGCCAGCAGTTTCTTTTGGGGGGACACTGAAGCTTTCTTT
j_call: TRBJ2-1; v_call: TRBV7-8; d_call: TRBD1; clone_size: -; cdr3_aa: CASSLTGGLDNEQFF; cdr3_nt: TGTGCCAGCAGCCTGACAGGGGGCCTAGACAATGAGCAGTTCTTC
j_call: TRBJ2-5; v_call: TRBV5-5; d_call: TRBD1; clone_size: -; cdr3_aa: CASSPLPDRVGLETQYF; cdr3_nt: TGTGCCAGCAGCCCATTACCCGACAGGGTGGGGTTGGAGACCCAGTACTTC
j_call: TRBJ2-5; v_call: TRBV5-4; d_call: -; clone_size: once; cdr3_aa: CASSLDAGPETQYF; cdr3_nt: TGTGCCAGCAGCTTGGACGCTGGGCCGGAGACCCAGTACTTC
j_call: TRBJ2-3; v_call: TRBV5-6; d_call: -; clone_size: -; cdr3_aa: CASSLVATRGTDTQYF; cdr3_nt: TGTGCCAGCAGCTTGGTGGCAACGAGGGGCACAGATACGCAGTATTTT
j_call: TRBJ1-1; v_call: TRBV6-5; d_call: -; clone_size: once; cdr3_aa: CASRTSGTEAFF; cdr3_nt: TGTGCCAGCAGAACGTCCGGGACAGAAGCTTTCTTT
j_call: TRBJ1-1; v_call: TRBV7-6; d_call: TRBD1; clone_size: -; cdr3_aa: CASSQGQGLFHTEAFF; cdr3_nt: TGTGCCAGCAGCCAGGGACAGGGATTGTTCCACACTGAAGCTTTCTTT
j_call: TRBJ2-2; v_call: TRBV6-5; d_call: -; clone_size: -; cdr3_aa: CASAGVTGELFF; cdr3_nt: TGTGCCAGCGCAGGGGTCACCGGGGAGCTGTTTTTT
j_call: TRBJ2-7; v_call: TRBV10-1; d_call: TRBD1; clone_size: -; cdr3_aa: CASSKRGTGVSSYEQYF; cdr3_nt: TGCGCCAGCTCAAAGAGAGGGACAGGGGTGAGCTCCTACGAGCAGTACTTC
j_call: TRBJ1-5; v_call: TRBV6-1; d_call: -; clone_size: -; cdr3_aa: CASSPLTGYDQPQHF; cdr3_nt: TGTGCCAGCAGCCCATTGACAGGTTACGATCAGCCCCAGCATTTT
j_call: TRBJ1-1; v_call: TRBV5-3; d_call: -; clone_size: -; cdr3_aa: CARSSEGRLRVNTEAFF; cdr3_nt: TGTGCCAGAAGCTCAGAGGGTAGGCTAAGGGTGAACACTGAAGCTTTCTTT
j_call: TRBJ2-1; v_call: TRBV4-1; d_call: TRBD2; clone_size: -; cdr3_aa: CASSFTEEREYYNEQFF; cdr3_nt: TGCGCCAGCAGCTTTACCGAAGAGCGGGAATACTACAATGAGCAGTTCTTC
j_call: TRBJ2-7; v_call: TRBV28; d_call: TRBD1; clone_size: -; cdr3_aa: CASSFLGGGQGLGEQYF; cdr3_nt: TGTGCCAGCAGTTTCCTCGGAGGGGGACAGGGATTGGGCGAGCAGTACTTC
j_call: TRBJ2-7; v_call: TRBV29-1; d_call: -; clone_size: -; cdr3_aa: CSVGPRLTAEQYF; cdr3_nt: TGCAGCGTTGGGCCTCGACTAACCGCCGAGCAGTACTTC
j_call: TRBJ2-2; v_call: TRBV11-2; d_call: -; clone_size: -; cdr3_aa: CASSSDPRAGELFF; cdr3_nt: TGTGCCAGCAGCTCGGACCCGCGGGCCGGGGAGCTGTTTTTT
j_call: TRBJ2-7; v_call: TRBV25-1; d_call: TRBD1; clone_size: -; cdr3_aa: CASNRGANEQYF; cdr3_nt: TGTGCCAGCAACAGGGGAGCCAACGAGCAGTACTTC
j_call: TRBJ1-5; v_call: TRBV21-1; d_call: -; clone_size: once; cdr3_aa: CAFVKGGSGIPISNQPQHF; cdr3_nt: TGTGCCTTCGTCAAGGGGGGCAGCGGGATACCTATTAGCAATCAGCCCCAGCATTTT
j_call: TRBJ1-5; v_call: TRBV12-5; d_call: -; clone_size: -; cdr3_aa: CASGNGQNQPQHF; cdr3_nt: TGTGCTAGTGGTAACGGACAGAATCAGCCCCAGCATTTT
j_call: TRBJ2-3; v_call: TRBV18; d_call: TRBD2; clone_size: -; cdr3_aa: CASSPSSGRTGTDTQYF; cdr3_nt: TGTGCCAGCTCACCCTCTAGCGGGAGGACTGGCACAGATACGCAGTATTTT
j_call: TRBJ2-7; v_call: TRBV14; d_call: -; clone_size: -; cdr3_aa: CASSQWQGTYEQYF; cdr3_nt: TGTGCCAGCAGCCAGTGGCAGGGAACCTACGAGCAGTACTTC